This paragraph covers one T cell receptor (beta chain) sequence. Repertoires were generated with immunoSEQ multiplex PCR, while TCRdb's copy carries only in-frame clones and drops some. The sample contains fewer than 65,000 clones, around 93% of which appear only once. The sample originates from a study of T cell changes during pregnancy in multiple sclerosis. The V gene's germline CDR1 is SGDLS and CDR2 YYNGEE. CDR3 length equals 15 residues. Between the trimmed V and J ends, which lost 0 bases and 2 bases, there was a span of 11 bases. This material consisted of peripheral blood, taken in the second trimester of pregnancy. The sequence came from a female donor with multiple sclerosis, enrolled in a pregnancy study. The chain links TRBV9 to TRBJ1-2; D might be TRBD1 (6 bases). CDR3 loop: CASSVGPTGNYGYTF. CDR3 nucleotide sequence: TGTGCCAGCAGCGTAGGTCCCACAGGGAACTATGGCTACACCTTC.